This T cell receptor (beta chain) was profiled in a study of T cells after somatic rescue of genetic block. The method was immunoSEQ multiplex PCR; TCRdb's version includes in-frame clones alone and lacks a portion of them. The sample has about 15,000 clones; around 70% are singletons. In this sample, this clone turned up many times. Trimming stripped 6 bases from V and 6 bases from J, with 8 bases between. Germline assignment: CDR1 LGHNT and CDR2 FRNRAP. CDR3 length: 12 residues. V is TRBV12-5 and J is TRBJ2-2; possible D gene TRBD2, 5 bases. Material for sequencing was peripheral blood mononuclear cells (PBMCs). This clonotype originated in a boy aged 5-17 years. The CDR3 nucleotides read TGTGCTAGTGGCCGGGAAGCCGGGGAGCTGTTTTTT. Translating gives CASGREAGELFF.